A selection of T cell receptor beta chains follows, all from one sample in a study of shared T cell receptors in the human thymus. TCRdb keeps only in-frame clones here, not all; method: immunoSEQ multiplex PCR. The sample includes over 65,000 clones, over 90% of them seen just once. The sequenced material came from thymocytes. These receptor sequences come from a human donor. Both conserved end residues are part of each CDR3. The order of the fields is J gene, D gene, V gene, clone size, CDR3 protein, CDR3 DNA. The D gene is left open where the match is weak. Some rows mark clone size as missing; the rest say once, few, many or name a class of expanded clone.

>TRBJ1-6|NA|TRBV9|NA
CASSGSDRGNNSPLHF
TGTGCCAGCAGCGGCTCAGACCGGGGTAATAATTCACCCCTCCACTTT
>TRBJ2-2|NA|TRBV9|NA
CASSVGRDTGELFF
TGTGCCAGCAGCGTCGGCAGAGACACCGGGGAGCTGTTTTTT
>TRBJ2-7|TRBD2|TRBV11-2|NA
CASSPGLAGGYEQYF
TGTGCCAGCAGCCCCGGACTAGCGGGGGGCTACGAGCAGTACTTC
>TRBJ2-3|NA|TRBV7-3|once
CASSGQGCRGDTQYF
TGTGCCAGCAGCGGCCAGGGTTGTCGGGGGGATACGCAGTATTTT
>TRBJ1-2|TRBD1|TRBV9|NA
CASGDRGVDGYTF
TGTGCCAGCGGGGACAGGGGAGTCGATGGCTACACCTTC
>TRBJ1-6|NA|TRBV5-7|NA
CASSLMIRGSGSNSPLHF
TGTGCCAGCAGCTTGATGATTCGGGGGTCCGGGAGTAATTCACCCCTCCACTTT
>TRBJ2-7|TRBD2|TRBV6-6|NA
CASSYEGLAPTYEQYF
TGTGCCAGCAGTTACGAGGGACTAGCGCCGACCTACGAGCAGTACTTC
>TRBJ2-3|TRBD2|TRBV7-3|NA
CASSLSPSGGSDTQYF
TGTGCCAGCAGCTTAAGTCCTAGCGGGGGCTCAGATACGCAGTATTTT
>TRBJ2-7|TRBD1|TRBV28|NA
CASSLRQGAYEQYF
TGTGCCAGCAGTCTCCGACAGGGGGCCTACGAGCAGTACTTC
>TRBJ2-1|TRBD2|TRBV4-3|once
CASSHLRGLAVNEQFF
TGCGCCAGCAGCCACCTCAGGGGACTAGCGGTGAATGAGCAGTTCTTC
>TRBJ1-1|TRBD1|TRBV5-4|few
CASSARQGAAAEAFF
TGTGCCAGCAGCGCAAGACAGGGGGCGGCCGCTGAAGCTTTCTTT
>TRBJ2-5|NA|TRBV5-6|NA
CASSLDPSGKQETQYF
TGTGCCAGCAGCTTAGATCCATCAGGGAAACAAGAGACCCAGTACTTC
>TRBJ2-4|NA|TRBV27|NA
CASSTYRRGNIQYF
TGTGCCAGCTCCACCTACCGCCGGGGTAACATTCAGTACTTC
>TRBJ2-3|NA|TRBV2|NA
CASGEGRIHTDTQYF
TGTGCCAGCGGGGAAGGACGGATTCACACAGATACGCAGTATTTT
>TRBJ2-2|NA|TRBV7-3|NA
CASRREGSNTGELFF
TGTGCCAGCAGGCGCGAAGGGTCGAACACCGGGGAGCTGTTTTTT
>TRBJ2-1|TRBD2|TRBV29-1|NA
CSVDAGTSGTYNEQFF
TGCAGCGTTGATGCAGGGACTAGCGGGACCTACAATGAGCAGTTCTTC
>TRBJ2-2|NA|TRBV4-2|NA
CASSHPTGRPNTGELFF
TGTGCCAGCAGCCATCCTACCGGCCGTCCGAACACCGGGGAGCTGTTTTTT
>TRBJ2-3|TRBD2|TRBV6-5|NA
CASRPLAGGTDTQYF
TGTGCCAGCAGGCCACTAGCGGGGGGGACAGATACGCAGTATTTT
>TRBJ2-1|TRBD2|TRBV9|NA
CASSPGAGGPYNEQFF
TGTGCCAGCAGCCCAGGAGCGGGGGGGCCCTACAACGAGCAGTTCTTC
>TRBJ1-2|NA|TRBV30|NA
CAWSYREKNYGYTF
TGTGCCTGGAGTTACAGGGAGAAAAACTATGGCTACACCTTC
>TRBJ2-2|TRBD2|TRBV6-1|NA
CASETSGGTGELFF
TGTGCCAGCGAGACTAGCGGGGGCACCGGGGAGCTGTTTTTT
>TRBJ2-5|TRBD2|TRBV4-1|NA
CASSLAGKQETQYF
TGCGCCAGCAGCCTAGCGGGGAAACAAGAGACCCAGTACTTC
>TRBJ2-5|NA|TRBV9|NA
CASSVYGETQYF
TGTGCCAGCAGCGTATACGGAGAGACCCAGTACTTC
>TRBJ1-4|TRBD1|TRBV4-1|NA
CASSQESGGSPELFF
TGCGCCAGCAGCCAAGAGTCAGGGGGTTCTCCCGAGCTGTTTTTT
>TRBJ1-1|TRBD1|TRBV5-1|NA
CASSSGRDSKYEPTEAFF
TGCGCCAGCAGCTCGGGGAGGGACAGTAAGTATGAGCCCACTGAAGCTTTCTTT
>TRBJ2-5|NA|TRBV4-2|NA
CASSQEGLLETQYF
TGTGCCAGCAGCCAAGAAGGACTTTTAGAGACCCAGTACTTC
>TRBJ1-1|TRBD1|TRBV11-2|NA
CASSMPFGTGGPLNTEAFF
TGTGCCAGCAGCATGCCTTTCGGGACAGGGGGCCCCCTGAACACTGAAGCTTTCTTT